The 26 T cell receptor beta chains below were found in one sample sequenced in a study of blood T cell repertoires in COVID-19. Repertoires were generated with immunoSEQ multiplex PCR, while TCRdb's copy carries only in-frame clones and drops some. The profile covers around 60,000 clones, with 70% to 90% appearing a single time and 3.5% to 4% taken by the ten largest. Specimen: peripheral blood. The receptors shown here come from a human donor in a cohort sampled during active COVID-19.

The rearrangement uses TRBV30 and TRBJ2-5; D perhaps matches TRBD1 (5 bases). The CDR3 spans 13 residues. With 4 bases removed from V and 1 base from J, the gap between germline ends came to 10 bases. CDR1 GTSNPN and CDR2 SVGIG come from the germline V gene (reference sequence). The CDR3 DNA follows: TGTGCCTGGACTCGACAGAGCCAAGAGACCCAGTACTTC. Its translation: CAWTRQSQETQYF.

This sequence joins TRBV4-3 and TRBJ2-7; 12 bases match TRBD2. The CDR3 runs to 15 residues. After removal of 3 bases from V and 3 bases from J, the junction contained 3 bases not matched to a gene. Germline V gene sequence: CDR1 LGHNA, CDR2 YSLEER. The CDR3 loop reads CASSQETSGGYEQYF. CDR3 DNA: TGCGCCAGCAGCCAGGAGACTAGCGGGGGCTACGAGCAGTACTTC.

This sequence joins TRBV5-8 and TRBJ2-7, with 9 bases matching TRBD1. The CDR3 totals 16 residues. Germline assignment: CDR1 SGHTS and CDR2 YDEGEE. Trimming cost V 2 bases and J 0 bases; bases outside gene matches: 6. CDR3: CASSLQTGGSSYEQYF. CDR3 DNA: TGTGCCAGCAGCTTACAGACAGGGGGAAGCTCCTACGAGCAGTACTTC.

The chain links TRBV12-5 to TRBJ1-1, with TRBD1 matching 9 bases. This CDR3 spans 15 amino acids. From germline, CDR1 is LGHNT and CDR2 FRNRAP. The trim removed 4 bases at V and 4 bases at J, leaving 7 bases unmatched. CDR3 residues: CASGSYRGLVTEAFF. DNA of the CDR3: TGTGCTAGTGGTTCCTACAGGGGGCTGGTCACTGAAGCTTTCTTT.

The rearrangement uses TRBV28 and TRBJ1-2, with unresolved D. The V and J ends lost 6 bases and 9 bases respectively, with 14 bases between them. The germline CDR1 and CDR2 sequences are MDHEN and SYDVKM. This CDR3 has 12 residues. DNA for the CDR3: TGTGCCAGCAGGGTACGCGGAAGTAGCTACACCTTC. It specifies CASRVRGSSYTF.

The V and J genes are TRBV6-2 or TRBV6-3 and TRBJ2-7, with 10 bases matching TRBD2. Per the germline V gene, CDR1 is MNHEY and CDR2 is SVGEGT. V shed 2 bases, J shed 1 base, and the junction held 5 bases outside the gene matches. The CDR3 has 16 residues. CDR3 coding DNA: TGTGCCAGCAGTTACCCGGCTAGCGGGGGATCCTACGAGCAGTACTTC. Its protein is CASSYPASGGSYEQYF.

V and J are TRBV28 and TRBJ1-2, with a tentative D call TRBD1 (6 bases). Germline CDR1 and CDR2: MDHEN and SYDVKM. V lost 3 bases to trimming and J lost 8 bases, with 13 bases between them. The CDR3 extends over 13 amino acids. Here the CDR3 reads CASSLTGLLGYTF. The CDR3 coding sequence is TGTGCCAGCAGTTTGACAGGCCTGTTGGGCTACACCTTC.

The J gene is TRBJ2-1, the V gene TRBV24-1, with D possibly matching TRBD2 (6 bases). The CDR3 spans 13 residues. Deletions cut 0 bases from V and 10 bases from J, with 9 bases between. Germline values: CDR1 KGHDR, CDR2 SFDVKD. For the CDR3, the DNA is TGTGCCACCAGTGATTTGGTGGCGGGAGAGCAGTTCTTC. As protein: CATSDLVAGEQFF.

CDR3 in amino acids: CASSLLEGPDTQYF. The CDR3 DNA follows: TGTGCCAGCAGCTTATTAGAGGGCCCAGATACGCAGTATTTT. The chain has TRBV7-9 and TRBJ2-3, with D possibly TRBD2 on 5 matching bases. There are 14 residues in the CDR3. Germline values: CDR1 SEHNR, CDR2 FQNEAQ (reference sequence). V was trimmed by 2 bases and J by 4 bases, leaving 10 bases between them.

The gene calls are TRBV19 and TRBJ2-1; TRBD2 matches 9 bases. The CDR3 totals 20 residues. V dropped 5 bases and J dropped 10; count of bases not matched to a gene: 27. Germline loops: CDR1 LNHDA, CDR2 SQIVND (reference sequence). Here the CDR3 reads CASSLYLGVGVAGARLEQFF. The CDR3, as DNA: TGTGCCAGTAGTCTCTACCTAGGAGTGGGGGTAGCGGGGGCGAGATTAGAGCAGTTCTTC.

The rearrangement joins TRBV5-4 to TRBJ2-7, with D possibly being TRBD1 (7 bases). The ends were cut back, 2 bases at V and 3 bases at J, with 12 bases in the middle. The V gene's germline CDR1 is SGHNT and CDR2 YYREEE (reference sequence). The CDR3 consists of 14 residues. The CDR3 reads CASSLGRGVYEQYF. CDR3 nucleotides: TGTGCCAGCAGCTTAGGCAGGGGGGTCTACGAGCAGTACTTC.

This clone was found a few times. The V gene is TRBV5-3, the J gene TRBJ2-4; 7 positions match TRBD1. TRBV5-3 is sorted into the ORF group, with uncertain function. This CDR3 comprises 15 residues. The V and J ends lost 4 bases and 6 bases, in that order; junction bases with no gene match: 10. The CDR3 reads CARSGRQGVGNIQYF. The CDR3 coding sequence is TGTGCCAGAAGCGGCCGACAGGGAGTAGGAAACATTCAGTACTTC.

The CDR3 protein is CASSLAYRFEAFF. CDR3 DNA sequence: TGTGCCAGCAGCTTAGCCTACAGGTTCGAAGCTTTCTTT. The gene calls are TRBV7-2 and TRBJ1-1, with a possible D match to TRBD1 (5 bases). CDR3 length: 13 residues. Per the germline V gene, CDR1 is SGHTA and CDR2 is FQGNSA. Trimming took 0 bases from V and 8 from J, leaving 10 bases between them.

The chain couples TRBV6-5 to TRBJ2-1, with TRBD2 as a possible D gene (5 bases). This CDR3 is built from 14 residues. Germline-derived CDR1 and CDR2 are MNHEY and SVGAGI. V lost 4 bases to trimming and J lost 3 bases, with 10 bases between them. The CDR3 loop is CASSSAGYYNEQFF. The CDR3 DNA reads TGTGCCAGCAGTTCGGCGGGCTACTACAATGAGCAGTTCTTC.

This clone turned up a few times. The chain couples TRBV7-8 to TRBJ1-1; D perhaps matches TRBD1 (5 bases). The V end lost 1 base, the J end lost 1 base, and 10 bases lay between the germline ends. The germline CDR1 and CDR2 sequences are SGHVS and FQNEAQ. This CDR3 is 15 amino acids long. CDR3 region: CASSLEGLRNTEAFF. The CDR3 DNA sequence: TGTGCCAGCAGCTTAGAGGGACTCCGGAACACTGAAGCTTTCTTT.

This chain uses TRBV9 with TRBJ2-7, with 12 positions matching TRBD2. The length of the CDR3 is 14 residues. Germline trimming cut 3 bases from V and 3 bases from J; bases unmatched to any gene: 1. Germline CDR1 SGDLS, CDR2 YYNGEE. CDR3 protein: CASSETSGSYEQYF. The CDR3 coding sequence is TGTGCCAGCAGCGAGACTAGCGGGAGCTACGAGCAGTACTTC.

The J gene is TRBJ2-5, the V gene TRBV4-2; 8 bases are shared with TRBD1. CDR3 length: 16 amino acids. Looked up from germline, CDR1 is LGHNA and CDR2 is YNFKEQ. V gave up 4 bases and J gave up 4 bases; unmatched junction bases: 11. The chain's CDR3 is CASSLRAQGDGETQYF. In DNA, the CDR3 is TGTGCCAGCAGCCTCCGGGCACAGGGGGACGGAGAGACCCAGTACTTC.

This clone was picked up one time. The V call is TRBV9, the J call TRBJ2-7; D is unclear. The ends were cut back, 0 bases at V and 5 bases at J, with 6 bases in the middle. Germline V gives CDR1 SGDLS, CDR2 YYNGEE. The CDR3 is made up of 12 amino acids. In DNA form, the CDR3 reads TGTGCCAGCAGCGTAGATCTCCACGAGCAGTACTTC. Encoded protein: CASSVDLHEQYF.

This clone was detected a few times. The J gene is TRBJ2-1, the V gene TRBV19; 7 bases fit TRBD2. This CDR3 comprises 14 residues. J lost 2 bases, V lost 5 bases, and 3 bases had no gene match. The germline gives CDR1 LNHDA, CDR2 SQIVND (reference sequence). The CDR3 region is CASSPGTTYNEQFF. The CDR3 DNA sequence: TGTGCCAGTAGTCCCGGGACTACCTACAATGAGCAGTTCTTC. The full variable domain, with the rest looked up from reference TRBV19 and TRBJ2-1, is DGGITQSPKYLFRKEGQNVTLSCEQNLNHDAMYWYRQDPGQGLRLIYYSQIVNDFQKGDIAEGYSVSREKKESFPLTVTSAQKNPTAFYLCASSPGTTYNEQFFGPGTRLTVL.

This clone was recorded a few times. This chain uses TRBV28 with TRBJ1-5; maybe TRBD1 (6 bases). This CDR3 has 12 residues. V lost 3 bases, J lost 8 bases, and 8 bases lay in between. The germline CDR1 and CDR2 sequences are MDHEN and SYDVKM. The CDR3 here is CASSLRGKPQHF. The DNA of the CDR3 is TGTGCCAGCAGTTTGAGGGGGAAGCCCCAGCATTTT.

The V and J genes are TRBV14 and TRBJ2-1; TRBD1 is a possible D gene (6 bases). CDR1 and CDR2 (germline): SGHDN, FVKESK. Trimming took 6 bases from V and 11 from J, leaving 20 bases between them. CDR3 length: 14 residues. In DNA, the CDR3 is TGTGCCAGCAGGCCGGGCAGGGGCCCATTTCAGCAGTTCTTC. Protein: CASRPGRGPFQQFF.

This clone occurred once. The V and J genes are TRBV19 and TRBJ2-7, with 10 nucleotides matching TRBD1. Germline CDR1 and CDR2: LNHDA and SQIVND (reference sequence). The junction had 7 bases not matched to a gene; V was cut back by 5 bases and J by 3 bases. The CDR3 contains 15 residues. The CDR3 loop reads CASSFGTGEFYEQYF. For the CDR3, the DNA is TGTGCCAGTAGTTTTGGGACAGGGGAATTCTACGAGCAGTACTTC.

The chain joins TRBV5-4 to TRBJ2-5, with 12 bases identical to TRBD1. Trimming at V came to 4 bases and at J to 3 bases, leaving 7 bases not matched to a gene. This CDR3 is 16 amino acids long. The germline CDR1 and CDR2 sequences are SGHNT and YYREEE (reference sequence). The CDR3 region is CASSPGTGGFKETQYF. The CDR3 DNA reads TGTGCCAGCAGCCCCGGGACAGGGGGCTTTAAAGAGACCCAGTACTTC.

V gene TRBV12-3 or TRBV12-4 combines with J gene TRBJ1-2, with D uncertain. There are 12 residues in the CDR3. Trimming removed 1 base from V and 9 bases from J, with 9 bases in between. The CDR3 nucleotides are TGTGCCAGCAGTTTAGGAGGAGTCCGCTACACCTTC. This codes for CASSLGGVRYTF.

The J gene is TRBJ2-3, the V gene TRBV9; 7 nucleotides agree with TRBD1. Germline assignment: CDR1 SGDLS and CDR2 YYNGEE. Trimming removed 4 bases from V and 3 bases from J; junction bases left unmatched: 5. The CDR3 consists of 14 residues. CDR3 coding DNA: TGTGCCAGCAGCCCCCGGGACAGAACAGATACGCAGTATTTT. It yields the protein CASSPRDRTDTQYF.

V is TRBV5-6 and J is TRBJ2-5; D is possibly TRBD2 (6 bases). This CDR3 has 14 amino acids. V lost 7 bases, J lost 5 bases, and 18 bases lay in between. Germline V lookup: CDR1 SGHDT, CDR2 YYEEEE. The CDR3 coding sequence is TGTGCCAGCCGGGACTCACCATTTAGGGAGACCCAGTACTTC. Amino acids: CASRDSPFRETQYF. The full variable domain, rest sourced from reference TRBV5-6 and TRBJ2-5, is DAGVTQSPTHLIKTRGQQVTLRCSPKSGHDTVSWYQQALGQGPQFIFQYYEEEERQRGNFPDRFSGHQFPNYSSELNVNALLLGDSALYLCASRDSPFRETQYFGPGTRLLVL.